This is a list of T cell receptor beta chains from one sample in a study of molecular identifiers for immune sequencing clone quantification. TCRdb passed the PCR reads through MiXCR, listing each CDR3 protein once. The sample lists some 590,000 distinct CDR3 sequences, around 25% seen once, with about 0.8% in the top ten. Material for sequencing was naive CD8+ T cells from blood, with Jurkat cell RNA spiked in. These receptors came from a human donor in good health. Some libraries in this study had Jurkat cell RNA spiked in. Each CDR3 is given with its conserved first and last residue. A D gene is named only where the DNA matches it firmly. Expanded clones are given a class, and other clones once, few, many or no size at all.

v_call	clone_size	d_call	j_call	cdr3_nt	cdr3_aa
TRBV10-3	.	TRBD2	TRBJ2-3	TGTGCCACCAGTGTGGGGACTACTATCACAGATACGCAGTATTTT	CATSVGTTITDTQYF
TRBV2	many	TRBD1	TRBJ1-2	TGTGCCAGCAGTGCTTGGACAGGTTCTGACTATGGCTACACCTTC	CASSAWTGSDYGYTF
TRBV13	many	.	TRBJ2-7	TGTGCCAGCAGCTTCCCAAGTAGCTCCTACGAGCAGTACTTC	CASSFPSSSYEQYF
TRBV9	.	TRBD2	TRBJ2-3	TGTGCCAGCACCACGACTAGCGGGGGAACAGATACGCAGTATTTT	CASTTTSGGTDTQYF
TRBV6-4	.	TRBD1	TRBJ1-4	TGTGCCAGGTCAGTGGGACAGAGGAATGAAAAACTGTTTTTT	CARSVGQRNEKLFF
TRBV30	.	TRBD1	TRBJ2-3	TGTGCCTGGGGACAGGGGAATGTAAATACGCAGTATTTT	CAWGQGNVNTQYF
TRBV7-2	.	.	TRBJ2-7	TGTGCCAGCAGCCCCCCACACCTAACCTACGAGCAGTACTTC	CASSPPHLTYEQYF
TRBV9	few	.	TRBJ1-2	TGTGCCAGCAGCGTAGCTAACATCCCCCGGGAAGCTCTCCTTTATGGCTACACCTTC	CASSVANIPREALLYGYTF
TRBV30	.	TRBD1	TRBJ2-7	TGTGCTTCTGACGACAGGGAGTCCTACGAGCAGTACTTC	CASDDRESYEQYF
TRBV29-1	many	TRBD2	TRBJ2-2	TGCAGCGTTGAGTGGTTAGCGGGAGTCCCCGGGGAGCTGTTTTTT	CSVEWLAGVPGELFF
TRBV4-3	few	.	TRBJ2-7	TGCGCCAGCAGCCAAGGGAGGGGAGGGGGCTACGAGCAGTACTTC	CASSQGRGGGYEQYF
TRBV13	many	TRBD1	TRBJ2-7	TGTGCCAGCAGCCGCGGACAGGGCGAGTACGAGCAGTACTTC	CASSRGQGEYEQYF
TRBV15	few	.	TRBJ2-4	TGTGCCACCAGCAGAGGGTCGGAGGCCAAAAACATTCAGTACTTC	CATSRGSEAKNIQYF
TRBV29-1	few	TRBD2	TRBJ2-7	TGCAGCGTCCTGGGACTAGCTTCCAACGAGCAGTACTTC	CSVLGLASNEQYF
TRBV12-3/TRBV12-4	.	TRBD2	TRBJ2-1	TGTGCCAGCAGTTTTAGCGGGAGTGCGTACAATGAGCAGTCCTTC	CASSFSGSAYNEQSF
TRBV11-2	few	.	TRBJ1-4	TGTGCCAGCAGCCCCCCCATGGTCGATACTAATGAAAAACTGTTTTTT	CASSPPMVDTNEKLFF
TRBV27	.	TRBD1	TRBJ1-2	TGTGCCAGCAGTTTACGAGGGGGCGGCTACTGTGGCTACACCTTC	CASSLRGGGYCGYTF
TRBV20-1	few	.	TRBJ1-4	TGCAGTGCTACACTCGCGAACACAGGGAATCACTTTTTT	CSATLANTGNHFF
TRBV12-3/TRBV12-4	few	TRBD2	TRBJ2-3	TGTGCCAGCAGCCCAATAGGGGGCTCCGGGACTAGCGGGACCTTAAGCACAGATACGCAGTATTTT	CASSPIGGSGTSGTLSTDTQYF
TRBV27	.	.	TRBJ1-5	TGTGCCAGCAGCCCTGTGGGGGACTATCAGCCCCAGCATTTT	CASSPVGDYQPQHF
TRBV29-1	many	.	TRBJ1-1	TGCAGCGTTGCCCCGCCGGGATTCATGAACACTGAAGCTTTCTTT	CSVAPPGFMNTEAFF
TRBV4-3	many	.	TRBJ1-5	TGCGCCAGCAGCCAAGATCGCTCGGGGAGCAATCAGCCCCAGCATTTT	CASSQDRSGSNQPQHF
TRBV29-1	.	TRBD2	TRBJ2-1	TGCAGCGTTGAACTAGCGGGGGCATACTACAATGAGCAGTTCTTC	CSVELAGAYYNEQFF
TRBV20-1	many	.	TRBJ1-1	TGCAGTGCTAGAGATACAGGGAGTTTAACTACTGAAGCTTTCTTT	CSARDTGSLTTEAFF
TRBV6-5	.	.	TRBJ2-7	TGTGCCAGCAGTTACGATGTTGCGGGACGCGAGCAGTACTTC	CASSYDVAGREQYF
TRBV7-9	many	.	TRBJ2-7	TGTGCCAGCAGCTTAGATCCGGGTATGGAGCAGTACTTC	CASSLDPGMEQYF
TRBV6-6	many	.	TRBJ1-4	TGTGCCAGCAGTTCCCCAGGACGGGAAAAACTGTTTTTT	CASSSPGREKLFF
TRBV4-1	few	.	TRBJ1-1	TGCGCCAGCAGCCAAGATACCGGACCCACTGAAGCTTTCTTT	CASSQDTGPTEAFF
TRBV3-1	many	TRBD2	TRBJ2-5	TGTGCCAGCAGCCCGACTAGCACGGAGACCCAGTACTTC	CASSPTSTETQYF
TRBV28	few	.	TRBJ1-2	TGTGCCAGCAACTCCCCCGTGGCTGCTAACTATGGCTACACCTTC	CASNSPVAANYGYTF
TRBV6-5	few	.	TRBJ1-1	TGTGCCAGCAGTCCCTGGGCAGGGTTTCTAAACACTGAAGCTTTCTTT	CASSPWAGFLNTEAFF
TRBV10-3	few	TRBD1	TRBJ2-1	TGTGCCATCAGAAGCCGGGACAGGGGGTTCAAGCAGTTCTTC	CAIRSRDRGFKQFF
TRBV20-1	many	TRBD2	TRBJ2-7	TGCAGTGCTAGACAGGAGGGACTAGCGGGTCCCTCCTACGAGCAGTACTTC	CSARQEGLAGPSYEQYF
TRBV12-3/TRBV12-4	.	.	TRBJ2-5	TGTGCCGGCAGTTTTTCAGAGACCCAGTACTTC	CAGSFSETQYF
TRBV4-3	many	.	TRBJ2-7	TGCGCCAGCAGCCAAGGTGCAGGGCTGGGCTACGAGCAGTACTTC	CASSQGAGLGYEQYF
TRBV19	.	TRBD2	TRBJ2-3	TGTGCCACAACTACGCTTGCGGGGGATTGGACAGATACGCAGTATTTT	CATTTLAGDWTDTQYF
TRBV11-2	many	.	TRBJ1-1	TGTGCCAGCAGCGGAATAGGAGGTTCCACTGAAGCTTTCTTT	CASSGIGGSTEAFF
TRBV4-3	.	.	TRBJ1-5	TGCGCCAGCAGCCAGCTGCATTATAGCAATCAGCCCCAGCATTTT	CASSQLHYSNQPQHF
TRBV19	few	.	TRBJ2-7	TGTGCCAGTAGTATGACAACCGAATATTACTACGAGCAGTACTTC	CASSMTTEYYYEQYF
TRBV20-1	many	.	TRBJ2-7	TGCAGTGCCTCCCCGTTACCGGCCCTCTACGAGCAGTACTTC	CSASPLPALYEQYF